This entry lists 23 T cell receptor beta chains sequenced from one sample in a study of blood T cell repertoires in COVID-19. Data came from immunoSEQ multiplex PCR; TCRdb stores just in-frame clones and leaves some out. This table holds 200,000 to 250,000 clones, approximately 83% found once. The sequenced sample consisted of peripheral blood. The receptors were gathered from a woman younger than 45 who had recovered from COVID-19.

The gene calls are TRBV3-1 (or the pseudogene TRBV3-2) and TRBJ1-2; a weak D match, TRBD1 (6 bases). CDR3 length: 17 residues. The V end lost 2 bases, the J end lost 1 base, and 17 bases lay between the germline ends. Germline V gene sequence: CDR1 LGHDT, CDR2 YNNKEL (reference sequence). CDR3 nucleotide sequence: TGTGCCAGCAGCCAATTTGTGGGGGCCACCGATAACTATGGCTACACCTTC. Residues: CASSQFVGATDNYGYTF.

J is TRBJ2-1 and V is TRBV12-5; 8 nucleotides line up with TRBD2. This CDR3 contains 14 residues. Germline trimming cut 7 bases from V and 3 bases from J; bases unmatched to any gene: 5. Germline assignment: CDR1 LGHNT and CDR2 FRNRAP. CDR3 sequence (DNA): TGTGCTAGTGATACTAGCGGTCGCTACAATGAGCAGTTCTTC. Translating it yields CASDTSGRYNEQFF.

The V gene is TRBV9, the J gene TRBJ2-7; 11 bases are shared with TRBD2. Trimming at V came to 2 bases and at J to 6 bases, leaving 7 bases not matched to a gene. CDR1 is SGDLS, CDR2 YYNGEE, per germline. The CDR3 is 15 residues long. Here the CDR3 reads CASSVSGGEFGEQYF. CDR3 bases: TGTGCCAGCAGCGTTAGCGGGGGGGAATTCGGCGAGCAGTACTTC.

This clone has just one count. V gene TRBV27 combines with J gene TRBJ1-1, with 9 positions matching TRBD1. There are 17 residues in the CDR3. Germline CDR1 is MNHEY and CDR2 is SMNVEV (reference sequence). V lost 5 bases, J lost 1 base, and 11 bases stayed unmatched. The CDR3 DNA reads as TGTGCCAGCAGTGAATGGGGACAGGGAGGGTGGAACACTGAAGCTTTCTTT. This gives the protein CASSEWGQGGWNTEAFF.

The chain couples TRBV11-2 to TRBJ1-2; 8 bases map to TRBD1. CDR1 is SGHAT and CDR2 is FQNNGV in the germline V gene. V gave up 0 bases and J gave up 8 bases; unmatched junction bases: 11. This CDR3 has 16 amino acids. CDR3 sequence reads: CASSLEVGTGWGGYTF. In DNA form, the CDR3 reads TGTGCCAGCAGCTTAGAGGTGGGGACAGGCTGGGGCGGCTACACCTTC.

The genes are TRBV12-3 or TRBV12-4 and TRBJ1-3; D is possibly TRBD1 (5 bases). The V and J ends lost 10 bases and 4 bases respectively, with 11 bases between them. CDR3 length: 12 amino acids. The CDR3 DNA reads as TGTGCCACCAGGGAGCCAGGAAACACCATATATTTT. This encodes CATREPGNTIYF.

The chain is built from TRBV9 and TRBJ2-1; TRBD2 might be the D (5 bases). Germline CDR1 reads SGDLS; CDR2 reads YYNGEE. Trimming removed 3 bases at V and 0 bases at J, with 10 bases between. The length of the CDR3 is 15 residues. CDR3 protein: CASSGETSSYNEQFF. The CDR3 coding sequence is TGTGCCAGCAGCGGGGAGACGAGCTCCTACAATGAGCAGTTCTTC.

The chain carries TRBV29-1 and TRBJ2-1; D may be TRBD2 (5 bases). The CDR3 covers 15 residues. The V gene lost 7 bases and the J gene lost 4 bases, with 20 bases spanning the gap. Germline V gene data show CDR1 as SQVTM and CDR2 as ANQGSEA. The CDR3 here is CSAELTAREYNEQFF. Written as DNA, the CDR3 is TGCAGCGCCGAATTGACGGCAAGGGAGTACAATGAGCAGTTCTTC.

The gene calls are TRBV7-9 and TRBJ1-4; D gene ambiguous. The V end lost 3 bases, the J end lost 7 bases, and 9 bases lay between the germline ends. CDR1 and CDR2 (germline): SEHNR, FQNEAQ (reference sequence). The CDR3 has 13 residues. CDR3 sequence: CASSFETFEKLFF. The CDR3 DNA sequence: TGTGCCAGCAGCTTCGAGACATTTGAAAAACTGTTTTTT.

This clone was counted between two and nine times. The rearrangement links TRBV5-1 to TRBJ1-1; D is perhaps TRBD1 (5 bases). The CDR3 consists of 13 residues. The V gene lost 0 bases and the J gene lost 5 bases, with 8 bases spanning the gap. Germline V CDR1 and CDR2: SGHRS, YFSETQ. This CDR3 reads CASSLVRATEAFF. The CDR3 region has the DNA TGCGCCAGCAGCTTGGTCAGGGCTACTGAAGCTTTCTTT.

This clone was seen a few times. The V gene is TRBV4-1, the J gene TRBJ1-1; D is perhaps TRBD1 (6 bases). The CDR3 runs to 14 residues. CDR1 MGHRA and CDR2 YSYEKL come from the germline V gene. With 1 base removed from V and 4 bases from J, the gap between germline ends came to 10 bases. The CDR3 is CASSQAQGFTEAFF. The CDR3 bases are TGCGCCAGCAGCCAAGCTCAGGGGTTCACTGAAGCTTTCTTT.

The CDR3 DNA is TGCGCCACCACCCGACGGGCCGGGGAGCTGTTTTTT. Translating gives CATTRRAGELFF. The rearrangement joins TRBV23-1 to TRBJ2-2; D is unresolved. TRBV23-1 is an ORF for which the function is uncertain. With 10 bases removed from V and 6 bases from J, the gap between germline ends came to 12 bases. The length of the CDR3 is 12 residues.

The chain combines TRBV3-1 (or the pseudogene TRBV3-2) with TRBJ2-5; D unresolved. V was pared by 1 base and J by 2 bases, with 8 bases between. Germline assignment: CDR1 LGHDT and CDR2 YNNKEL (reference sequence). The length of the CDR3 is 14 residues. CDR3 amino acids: CASSQVGGQETQYF. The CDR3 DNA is TGTGCCAGCAGCCAAGTCGGCGGACAAGAGACCCAGTACTTC.

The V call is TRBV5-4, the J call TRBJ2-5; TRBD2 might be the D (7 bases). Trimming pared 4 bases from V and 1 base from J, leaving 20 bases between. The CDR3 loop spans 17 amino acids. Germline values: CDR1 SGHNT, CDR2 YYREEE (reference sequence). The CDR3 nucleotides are TGTGCCAGCAGCATTTGGCTTGGGGGGGGCCTCCAAGAGACCCAGTACTTC. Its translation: CASSIWLGGGLQETQYF.

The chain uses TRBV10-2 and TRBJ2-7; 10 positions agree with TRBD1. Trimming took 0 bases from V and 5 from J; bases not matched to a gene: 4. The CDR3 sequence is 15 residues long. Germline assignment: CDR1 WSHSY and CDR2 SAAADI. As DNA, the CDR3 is TGCGCCAGCAGTGAGTCCGGGACAGGGGCTAACGAGCAGTACTTC. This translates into CASSESGTGANEQYF.

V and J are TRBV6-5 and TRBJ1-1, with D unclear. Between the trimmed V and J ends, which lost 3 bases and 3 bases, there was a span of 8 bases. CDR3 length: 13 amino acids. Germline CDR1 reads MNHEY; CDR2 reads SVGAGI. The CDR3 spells CASSYGSYTEAFF. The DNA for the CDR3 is TGTGCCAGCAGTTATGGCTCTTACACTGAAGCTTTCTTT.

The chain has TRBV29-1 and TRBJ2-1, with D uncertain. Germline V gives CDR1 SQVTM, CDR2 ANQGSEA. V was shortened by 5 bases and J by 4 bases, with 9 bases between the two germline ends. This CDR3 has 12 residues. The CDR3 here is CSVILVYNEQFF. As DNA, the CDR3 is TGCAGCGTTATATTAGTTTACAATGAGCAGTTCTTC.

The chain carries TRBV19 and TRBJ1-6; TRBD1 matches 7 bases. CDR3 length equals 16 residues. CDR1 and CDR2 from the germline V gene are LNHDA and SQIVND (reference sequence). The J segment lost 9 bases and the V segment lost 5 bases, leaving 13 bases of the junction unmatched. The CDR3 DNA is TGTGCCAGTAGTCCCGCCCTAGGGACAGAGCCTTCACCCCTCCACTTT. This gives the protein CASSPALGTEPSPLHF.

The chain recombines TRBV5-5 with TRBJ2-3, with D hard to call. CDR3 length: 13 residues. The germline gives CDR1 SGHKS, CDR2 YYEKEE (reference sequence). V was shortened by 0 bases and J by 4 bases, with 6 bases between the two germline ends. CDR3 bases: TGTGCCAGCAGCTTGGCCTTGTCAGATACGCAGTATTTT. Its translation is CASSLALSDTQYF.

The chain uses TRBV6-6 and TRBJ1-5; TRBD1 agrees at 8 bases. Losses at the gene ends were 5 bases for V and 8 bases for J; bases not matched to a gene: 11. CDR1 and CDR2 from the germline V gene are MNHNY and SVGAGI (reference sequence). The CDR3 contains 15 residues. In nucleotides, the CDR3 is TGTGCCAGCAGTCAGACAGGGGCCACGGGGGAGCCCCAGCATTTT. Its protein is CASSQTGATGEPQHF.

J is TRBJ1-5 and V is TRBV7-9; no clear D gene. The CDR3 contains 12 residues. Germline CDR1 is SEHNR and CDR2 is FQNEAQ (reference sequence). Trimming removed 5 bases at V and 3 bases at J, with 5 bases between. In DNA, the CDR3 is TGTGCCAGCAGCCGCTACAATCAGCCCCAGCATTTT. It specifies CASSRYNQPQHF.

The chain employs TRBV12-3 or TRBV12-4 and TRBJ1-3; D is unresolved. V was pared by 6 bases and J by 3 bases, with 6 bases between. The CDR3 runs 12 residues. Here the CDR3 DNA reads TGTGCCAGCAGACCCAGTGGAAACACCATATATTTT. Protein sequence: CASRPSGNTIYF.

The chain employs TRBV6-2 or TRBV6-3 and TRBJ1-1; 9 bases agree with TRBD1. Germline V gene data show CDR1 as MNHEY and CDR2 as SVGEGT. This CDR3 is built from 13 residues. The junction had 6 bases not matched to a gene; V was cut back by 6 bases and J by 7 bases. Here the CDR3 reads CASSLTGGGEAFF. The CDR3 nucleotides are TGTGCCAGCAGCCTTACAGGGGGCGGTGAAGCTTTCTTT.